This is a list of T cell receptor beta chains from one sample in a study of cytomegalovirus exposure and HLA in healthy donors. Some clones are missing from TCRdb's copy, which holds only in-frame ones; the method was immunoSEQ multiplex PCR. The table lists around 280,000 clones, about 87% of them singletons. The sample was PBMCs. These receptors were obtained from a woman in her late teens or twenties in good health and CMV-seronegative. The CDR3 runs from the conserved cysteine through the conserved F or W. Fields, in order: J gene, V gene, D gene, CDR3 protein. A D gene is named only where the DNA matches it firmly.

TRBJ1-3	TRBV7-8	-	CASSPSGSGNTIYF
TRBJ2-2	TRBV4-1	TRBD2	CASSQEGLGGTGELFF
TRBJ2-5	TRBV6-5	TRBD2	CASSEAGGAGTQYF
TRBJ2-2	TRBV4-1	TRBD2	CASSFTRTSLDTGELFF
TRBJ1-6	TRBV27	-	CASSLSPSNSPLHF
TRBJ2-3	TRBV11-3	TRBD1	CASSLGQGFGIDTDTQYF
TRBJ2-1	TRBV2	TRBD2	CASSDLLAGVRLNEQFF
TRBJ2-3	TRBV19	-	CASSMHSRTDTQYF
TRBJ2-5	TRBV5-4	TRBD2	CASSVTSGGWRETQYF
TRBJ1-6	TRBV10-2	-	CASRARIGGNSPLHF
TRBJ1-1	TRBV25-1	TRBD1	CASSDRGANTEAFF
TRBJ2-7	TRBV5-5	TRBD1	CASSLAVTGQVYEQYF
TRBJ1-5	TRBV14	TRBD1	CASSQDLARGGSGSNQPQHF
TRBJ1-1	TRBV4-1	TRBD1	CASSPGQGPMNTEAFF
TRBJ2-7	TRBV4-1	TRBD1	CASSQDLARGPTYEQYF
TRBJ1-4	TRBV7-9	TRBD1	CSSSPEWDSSNEKLFF
TRBJ2-7	TRBV11-2	TRBD2	CASSLEAASGYEQYF
TRBJ1-1	TRBV2	-	CASSTEMNTEAFF
TRBJ1-2	TRBV15	TRBD1	CATSRGGTQGANGYTF
TRBJ2-7	TRBV6-6	-	CASSYSTGSSYEQYF
TRBJ1-1	TRBV14	-	CASSQARYLNTEAFF
TRBJ2-6	TRBV6-1	-	CASSDGTSGANVLTF
TRBJ2-7	TRBV7-9	-	CASRGGNSYEQYF
TRBJ2-7	TRBV9	TRBD2	CASSPGGVRTGEQYF
TRBJ1-4	TRBV7-9	-	CSSSLVSSNEKLFF
TRBJ1-2	TRBV6-5	TRBD1	CASRNTGAANYGYTF
TRBJ1-1	TRBV7-3	TRBD1	CASSPPRGQGPEAFF
TRBJ1-3	TRBV6-1	TRBD1	CASSEAGQGAGNTIYF
TRBJ2-1	TRBV5-6	TRBD2	CASSLGSGGGNEQFF
TRBJ2-1	TRBV9	TRBD2	CASSTRWGGFNEQFF
TRBJ2-7	TRBV29-1	-	CSVEVGGQYF
TRBJ1-1	TRBV5-1	TRBD1	CASSEQGQGDTEAFF
TRBJ1-1	TRBV9	-	CASSFPLVPGDTEAFF
TRBJ1-6	TRBV6-1	TRBD1	CASSESGQGPYNSPLHF
TRBJ1-2	TRBV27	-	CASGRVSGGVLYGYTF
TRBJ1-1	TRBV5-1	-	CASSLDLSGNTEAFF
TRBJ1-5	TRBV7-7	-	CASSLESGPDQPQHF
TRBJ1-5	TRBV10-3	TRBD1	CAISESRTGVIGQPQHF
TRBJ2-7	TRBV27	-	CASSLSAPGLSYEQYF
TRBJ1-1	TRBV10-2	-	CASSEAGLIEAFF
TRBJ2-7	TRBV5-6	-	CASNDRLTYEQYF
TRBJ2-1	TRBV5-1	TRBD2	CASSLKRGGLDEQFF
TRBJ1-1	TRBV2	-	CASTYRGVTEAFF
TRBJ1-2	TRBV13	TRBD1	CASSSARGYGYTF
TRBJ1-1	TRBV6-1	-	CASSEVARGTEAFF
TRBJ2-4	TRBV7-7	TRBD2	CASSPGGGLAKNIQYF
TRBJ1-1	TRBV7-2	-	CASSRDQEVAEAFF
TRBJ1-1	TRBV7-3	-	CASSLTTGGRAEAFF
TRBJ1-4	TRBV29-1	TRBD1	CSAGTGINEKLFF
TRBJ2-5	TRBV7-9	TRBD2	CASSPGRGSEETQYF
TRBJ2-7	TRBV6-5	TRBD1	CASSYLRDRTYEQYF
TRBJ2-7	TRBV6-5	-	CASSYKGGLGEQYF
TRBJ2-7	TRBV18	-	CASSPPTDHYEQYF
TRBJ1-1	TRBV2	TRBD1	CASSPTPTGTTEAFF
TRBJ2-7	TRBV4-1	-	CASSLSLGAYEQYF
TRBJ2-7	TRBV10-3	TRBD1	CAISPDRAYEQYF
TRBJ1-4	TRBV5-5	TRBD1	CASSLAGGVTNEKLFF